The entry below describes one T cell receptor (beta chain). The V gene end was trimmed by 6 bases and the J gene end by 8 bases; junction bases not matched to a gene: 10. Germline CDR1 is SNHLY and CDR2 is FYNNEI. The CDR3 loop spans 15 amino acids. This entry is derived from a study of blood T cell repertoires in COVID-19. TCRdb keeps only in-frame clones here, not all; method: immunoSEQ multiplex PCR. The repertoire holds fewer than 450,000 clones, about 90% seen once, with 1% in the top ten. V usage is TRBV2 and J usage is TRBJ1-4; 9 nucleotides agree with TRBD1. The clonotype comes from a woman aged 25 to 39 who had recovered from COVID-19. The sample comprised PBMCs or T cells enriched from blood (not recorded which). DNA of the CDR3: TGTGCCAGCAGGGTCTTACAGGGGGCGGAGGAAAAACTGTTTTTT. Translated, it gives CASRVLQGAEEKLFF.